This entry lists 9 T cell receptor beta chains sequenced from one sample in a study of blood T cells in healthy people across ages. Together with a sample-barcoded 5' primer, a J-beta primer mix was included in a second PCR lasting about 6 to 12 cycles. TCRdb re-called the 5' RACE reads through MiXCR, storing one row per CDR3 protein. This sample has about 970,000 distinct CDR3 sequences, with roughly 50% found just once. Sequencing was performed on blood. Every receptor here comes from a woman aged 55-69 years in good health.

This clonotype was seen a single time. This chain joins TRBV6-1 and TRBJ2-1, with TRBD1 matching over 7 bases. V shed 7 bases and J 5 bases; nucleotides not matched to a gene: 11. This CDR3 is built from 15 residues. Germline CDR1 and CDR2: MNHNS and SASEGT. In nucleotides, the CDR3 is TGTGCCAGCAATAAGGCTCAGACAGGGAACAATGAGCAGTTCTTC. Its protein product is CASNKAQTGNNEQFF.

This clonotype has only a few counts. The chain employs TRBV28 and TRBJ1-4, with D maybe TRBD1 (6 bases). The CDR3 contains 16 residues. V was trimmed by 4 bases and J by 0 bases, leaving 12 bases between them. Germline CDR1 MDHEN, CDR2 SYDVKM. This CDR3 reads CASSSGTKATNEKLFF. The CDR3 coding sequence is TGTGCCAGCAGTTCCGGGACAAAAGCAACTAATGAAAAACTGTTTTTT.

The rearrangement joins TRBV5-1 to TRBJ2-7; 8 positions match TRBD1. The CDR3 consists of 15 residues. The germline CDR1 and CDR2 sequences are SGHRS and YFSETQ. The J segment lost 2 bases and the V segment lost 6 bases, leaving 10 bases of the junction unmatched. This CDR3 reads CASTRTLQGAYEQYF. In DNA form, the CDR3 reads TGCGCCAGCACCAGGACCCTACAGGGGGCCTACGAGCAGTACTTC.

The rearrangement links TRBV20-1 to TRBJ1-2, with D hard to call. The CDR3 covers 11 residues. The germline CDR1 and CDR2 sequences are DFQATT and SNEGSKA (reference sequence). V shed 0 bases and J shed 6 bases, with 5 bases lying between them. CDR3 in amino acids: CSARDKHGYTF. The CDR3 DNA reads as TGCAGTGCTAGAGATAAACATGGCTACACCTTC.

The J gene is TRBJ2-7, the V gene TRBV3-1, with a possible D match to TRBD2 (5 bases). The CDR3 has 14 amino acids. In germline, CDR1 is LGHDT, CDR2 YNNKEL (reference sequence). V was clipped by 3 bases and J by 6 bases, with 15 bases between them. Written as DNA, the CDR3 is TGTGCCAGCAGCCACGAGACTACCAGACGCGAGCAGTACTTC. Translated: CASSHETTRREQYF.

CDR3 sequence (DNA): TGTGCCACCAGCAGAGATTCCGCCGATCACACCGATGGCTACACCTTC. Its protein product is CATSRDSADHTDGYTF. The chain joins TRBV15 to TRBJ1-2, with D uncertain. The germline CDR1 and CDR2 sequences are LNHNV and YYDKDF (reference sequence). V was cut by 0 bases and J by 6 bases, with 17 bases left in between. The CDR3 extends over 16 amino acids.

In nucleotides, the CDR3 is TGCAGTGCTAGTGGGTCAGCGGGACCCGGATACAATGAGCAGTTCTTC. Translation: CSASGSAGPGYNEQFF. The chain couples TRBV20-1 to TRBJ2-1, with 7 bases identical to TRBD2. CDR3 size: 16 residues. Germline lookup yields CDR1 DFQATT and CDR2 SNEGSKA (reference sequence). Trimming at V came to 3 bases and at J to 4 bases, leaving 12 bases not matched to a gene.

The chain employs TRBV29-1 and TRBJ1-4; the D gene is possibly TRBD1 (5 bases). This CDR3 has 14 residues. Germline CDR1 SQVTM, CDR2 ANQGSEA. V was shortened by 7 bases and J by 3 bases, with 15 bases between the two germline ends. This CDR3 reads CSAAVGTSNEKLFF. The CDR3 DNA sequence: TGCAGCGCTGCCGTCGGGACTTCTAATGAAAAACTGTTTTTT.

Regarding this clonotype: This clone may be a read error of a much larger clone one base away. The chain recombines TRBV7-2 with TRBJ2-3; D perhaps matches TRBD1 (6 bases). V lost 2 bases and J lost 4, with 10 bases in between. Germline V lookup: CDR1 SGHTA, CDR2 FQGNSA. The CDR3 has 14 amino acids. In DNA, the CDR3 is TGTGCCAGCAGCTTAAGGGGGAAGGCAGATACGCAGTATTTT. It translates to CASSLRGKADTQYF.